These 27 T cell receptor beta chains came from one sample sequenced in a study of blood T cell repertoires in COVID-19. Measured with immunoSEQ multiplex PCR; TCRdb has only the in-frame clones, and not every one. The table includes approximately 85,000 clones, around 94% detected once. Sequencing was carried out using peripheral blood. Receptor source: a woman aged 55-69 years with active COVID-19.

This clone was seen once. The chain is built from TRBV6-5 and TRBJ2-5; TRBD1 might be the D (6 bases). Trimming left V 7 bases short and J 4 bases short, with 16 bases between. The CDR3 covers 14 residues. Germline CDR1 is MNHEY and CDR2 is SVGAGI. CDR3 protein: CASMSRGAGETQYF. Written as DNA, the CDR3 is TGTGCCAGCATGTCCAGGGGCGCAGGAGAGACCCAGTACTTC.

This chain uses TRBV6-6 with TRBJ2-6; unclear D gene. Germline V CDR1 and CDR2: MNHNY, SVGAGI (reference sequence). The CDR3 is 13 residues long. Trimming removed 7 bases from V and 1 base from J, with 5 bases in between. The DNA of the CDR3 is TGTGCCAGCACGGGTTCTGGGGCCAACGTCCTGACTTTC. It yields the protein CASTGSGANVLTF.

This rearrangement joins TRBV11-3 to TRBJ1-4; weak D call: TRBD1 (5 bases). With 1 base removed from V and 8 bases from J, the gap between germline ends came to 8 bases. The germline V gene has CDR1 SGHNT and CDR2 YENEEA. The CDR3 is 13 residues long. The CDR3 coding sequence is TGTGCCAGCAGCTTAGGGACACGGGAAAAACTGTTTTTT. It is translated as CASSLGTREKLFF.

The CDR3 coding sequence is TGTGCCAGCAGCCAAGGTCTGGGCAGCTCTGGAAACACCATATATTTT. Amino acid sequence: CASSQGLGSSGNTIYF. The chain has TRBV14 and TRBJ1-3; D is unclear. The length of the CDR3 is 16 residues. Trimming left V 1 base short and J 0 bases short, with 10 bases between. Germline loops: CDR1 SGHDN, CDR2 FVKESK. Variable domain in full (rest from reference TRBV14 and TRBJ1-3): EAGVTQFPSHSVIEKGQTVTLRCDPISGHDNLYWYRRVMGKEIKFLLHFVKESKQDESGMPNNRFLAERTGGTYSTLKVQPAELEDSGVYFCASSQGLGSSGNTIYFGEGSWLTVV.

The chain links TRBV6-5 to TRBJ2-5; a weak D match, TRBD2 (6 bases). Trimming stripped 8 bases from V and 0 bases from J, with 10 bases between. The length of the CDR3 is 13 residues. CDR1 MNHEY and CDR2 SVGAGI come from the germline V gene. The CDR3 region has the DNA TGTGCCAGCGGACGGGAGTACCAAGAGACCCAGTACTTC. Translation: CASGREYQETQYF.

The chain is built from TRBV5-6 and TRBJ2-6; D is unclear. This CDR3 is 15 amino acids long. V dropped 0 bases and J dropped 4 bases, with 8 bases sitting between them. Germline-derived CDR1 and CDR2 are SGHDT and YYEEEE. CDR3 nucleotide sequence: TGTGCCAGCAGCTTGGTCTTGTCGGGGGCCAACGTCCTGACTTTC. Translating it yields CASSLVLSGANVLTF.

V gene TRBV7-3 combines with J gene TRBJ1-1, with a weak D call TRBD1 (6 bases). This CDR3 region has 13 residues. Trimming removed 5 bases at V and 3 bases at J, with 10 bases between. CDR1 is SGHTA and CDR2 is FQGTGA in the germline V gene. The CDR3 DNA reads TGTGCCAGCAGCCCGTACAGGGACACTGAAGCTTTCTTT. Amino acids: CASSPYRDTEAFF.

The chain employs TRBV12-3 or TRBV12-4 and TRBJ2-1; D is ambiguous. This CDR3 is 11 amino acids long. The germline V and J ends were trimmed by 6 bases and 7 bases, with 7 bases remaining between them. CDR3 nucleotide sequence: TGTGCCAGCAGCTATAAAAATGAGCAGTTCTTC. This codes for CASSYKNEQFF.

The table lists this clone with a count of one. CDR3 sequence reads: CASSGRDIVGANVLTF. The CDR3 DNA is TGCGCCAGCAGTGGTAGGGACATAGTGGGGGCCAACGTCCTGACTTTC. The chain combines TRBV10-2 with TRBJ2-6; a weak D match, TRBD1 (6 bases). The germline V gene has CDR1 WSHSY and CDR2 SAAADI. Trimming left V 4 bases short and J 4 bases short, with 14 bases between. This CDR3 is 16 amino acids long.

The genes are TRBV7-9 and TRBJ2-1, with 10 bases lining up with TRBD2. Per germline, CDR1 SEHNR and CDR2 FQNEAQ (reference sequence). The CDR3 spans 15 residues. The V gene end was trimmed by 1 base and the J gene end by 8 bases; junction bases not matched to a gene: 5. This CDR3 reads CASSLGLAGEDEQFF. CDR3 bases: TGTGCCAGCAGCTTAGGTCTAGCGGGGGAGGATGAGCAGTTCTTC.

The CDR3 DNA sequence: TGTGCCAGCTCACGGGACAAACACACTGAAGCTTTCTTT. It is translated as CASSRDKHTEAFF. The rearrangement uses TRBV18 and TRBJ1-1; perhaps TRBD1 as D (6 bases). The CDR3 contains 13 residues. Germline V gene data show CDR1 as KGHSH and CDR2 as LQKENI. Trimming took 4 bases from V and 3 from J, leaving 9 bases between them.

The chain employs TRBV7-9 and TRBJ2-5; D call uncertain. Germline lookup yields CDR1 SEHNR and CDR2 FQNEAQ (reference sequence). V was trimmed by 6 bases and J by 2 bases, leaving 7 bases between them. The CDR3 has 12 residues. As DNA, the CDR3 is TGTGCCAGCAGTTTGACTCAAGAGACCCAGTACTTC. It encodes CASSLTQETQYF.

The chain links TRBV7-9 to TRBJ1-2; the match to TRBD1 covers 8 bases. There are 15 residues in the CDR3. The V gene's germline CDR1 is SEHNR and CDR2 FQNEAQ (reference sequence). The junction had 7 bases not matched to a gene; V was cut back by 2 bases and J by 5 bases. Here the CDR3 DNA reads TGTGCCAGCAGCTTACAACAGGGGGATGGGTATGGCTACACCTTC. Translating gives CASSLQQGDGYGYTF.

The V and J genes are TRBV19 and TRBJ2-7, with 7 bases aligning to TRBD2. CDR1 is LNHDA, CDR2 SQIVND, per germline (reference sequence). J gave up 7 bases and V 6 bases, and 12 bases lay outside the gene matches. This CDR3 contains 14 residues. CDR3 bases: TGTGCCAGTAGCAGGCGGGAGAGTTTCTATGAGCAGTACTTC. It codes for CASSRRESFYEQYF.

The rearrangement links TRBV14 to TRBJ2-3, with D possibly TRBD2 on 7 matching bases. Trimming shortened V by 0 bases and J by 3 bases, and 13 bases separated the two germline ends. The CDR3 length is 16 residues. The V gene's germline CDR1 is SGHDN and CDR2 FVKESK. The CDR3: CASSQDPGGLTDTQYF. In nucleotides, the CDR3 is TGTGCCAGCAGCCAAGATCCCGGGGGGCTTACAGATACGCAGTATTTT.

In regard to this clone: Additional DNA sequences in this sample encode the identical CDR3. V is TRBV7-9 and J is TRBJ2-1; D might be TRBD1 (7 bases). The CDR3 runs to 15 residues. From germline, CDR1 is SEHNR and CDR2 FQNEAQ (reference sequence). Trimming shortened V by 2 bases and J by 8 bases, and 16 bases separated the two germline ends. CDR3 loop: CASSLLGQGGHEQFF. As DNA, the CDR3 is TGTGCCAGCAGCTTACTGGGGCAGGGGGGCCATGAGCAGTTCTTC.

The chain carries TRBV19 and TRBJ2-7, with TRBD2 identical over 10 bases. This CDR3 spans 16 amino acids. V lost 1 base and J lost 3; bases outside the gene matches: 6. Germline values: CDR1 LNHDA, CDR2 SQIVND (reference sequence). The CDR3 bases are TGTGCCAGTAGTATAGCTGGACTAGCGGAGTTCTACGAGCAGTACTTC. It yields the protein CASSIAGLAEFYEQYF.

CDR3 amino acids: CASSVLAGGLYNEQFF. The DNA for the CDR3 is TGTGCCAGCAGTGTCCTAGCGGGGGGGCTATACAATGAGCAGTTCTTC. This chain connects TRBV2 to TRBJ2-1, with 12 bases matching TRBD2. J lost 4 bases, V lost 4 bases, and 5 bases had no gene match. CDR1 and CDR2 (germline): SNHLY, FYNNEI. This CDR3 is built from 16 residues.

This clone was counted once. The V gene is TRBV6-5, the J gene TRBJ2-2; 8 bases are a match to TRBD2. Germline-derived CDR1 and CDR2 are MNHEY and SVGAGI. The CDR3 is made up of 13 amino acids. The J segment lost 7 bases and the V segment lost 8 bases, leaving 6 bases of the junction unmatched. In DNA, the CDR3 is TGTGCCAGCTTAACGGGAGGGGGCGGGGAGCTGTTTTTT. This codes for CASLTGGGGELFF.

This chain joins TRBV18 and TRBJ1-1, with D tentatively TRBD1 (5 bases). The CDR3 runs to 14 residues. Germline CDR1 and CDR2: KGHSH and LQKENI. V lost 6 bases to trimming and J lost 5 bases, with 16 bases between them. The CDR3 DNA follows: TGTGCCAGCTCGCCGGCGGGGGAGAAAACTGAAGCTTTCTTT. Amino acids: CASSPAGEKTEAFF.

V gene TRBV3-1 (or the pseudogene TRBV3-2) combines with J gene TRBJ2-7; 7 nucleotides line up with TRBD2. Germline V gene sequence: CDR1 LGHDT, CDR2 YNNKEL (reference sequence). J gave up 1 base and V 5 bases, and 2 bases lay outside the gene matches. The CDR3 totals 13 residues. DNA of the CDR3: TGTGCCAGCAGCGGGACTACTTCCTACGAGCAGTACTTC. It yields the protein CASSGTTSYEQYF.

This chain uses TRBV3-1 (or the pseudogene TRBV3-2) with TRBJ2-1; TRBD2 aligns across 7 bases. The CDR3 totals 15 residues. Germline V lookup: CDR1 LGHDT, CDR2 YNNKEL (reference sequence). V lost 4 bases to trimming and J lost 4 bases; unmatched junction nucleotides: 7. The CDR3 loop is CASSPMAGAYNEQFF. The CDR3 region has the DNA TGTGCCAGCAGCCCCATGGCGGGAGCTTACAATGAGCAGTTCTTC.

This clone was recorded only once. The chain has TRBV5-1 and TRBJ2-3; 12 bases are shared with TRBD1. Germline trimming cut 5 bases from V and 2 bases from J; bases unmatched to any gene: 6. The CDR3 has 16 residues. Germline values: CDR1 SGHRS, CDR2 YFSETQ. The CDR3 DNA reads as TGCGCCAGCAGTCCGGGACAGGGGGCCCCCACAGATACGCAGTATTTT. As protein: CASSPGQGAPTDTQYF. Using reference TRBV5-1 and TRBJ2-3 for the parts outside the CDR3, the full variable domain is KAGVTQTPRYLIKTRGQQVTLSCSPISGHRSVSWYQQTPGQGLQFLFEYFSETQRNKGNFPGRFSGRQFSNSRSEMNVSTLELGDSALYLCASSPGQGAPTDTQYFGPGTRLTVL.

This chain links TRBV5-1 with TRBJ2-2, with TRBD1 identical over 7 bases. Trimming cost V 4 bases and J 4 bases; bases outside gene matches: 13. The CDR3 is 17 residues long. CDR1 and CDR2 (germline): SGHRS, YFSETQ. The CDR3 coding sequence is TGCGCCAGCAGCCCCTTCGGGCGTAGGGGGCGCACCGGGGAGCTGTTTTTT. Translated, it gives CASSPFGRRGRTGELFF.

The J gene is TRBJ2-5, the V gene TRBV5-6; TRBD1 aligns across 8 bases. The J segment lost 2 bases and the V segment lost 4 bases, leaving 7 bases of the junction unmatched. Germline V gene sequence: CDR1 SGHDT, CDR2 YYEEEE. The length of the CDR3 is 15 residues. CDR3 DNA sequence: TGTGCCAGCAGCACAGGGACAGGCGTACAAGAGACCCAGTACTTC. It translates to CASSTGTGVQETQYF.

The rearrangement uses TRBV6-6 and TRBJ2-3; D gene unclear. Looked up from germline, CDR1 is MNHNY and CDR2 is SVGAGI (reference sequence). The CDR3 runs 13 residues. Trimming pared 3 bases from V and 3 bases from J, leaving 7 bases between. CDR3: CASSYVSTDTQYF. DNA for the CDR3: TGTGCCAGCAGTTATGTTTCGACAGATACGCAGTATTTT.

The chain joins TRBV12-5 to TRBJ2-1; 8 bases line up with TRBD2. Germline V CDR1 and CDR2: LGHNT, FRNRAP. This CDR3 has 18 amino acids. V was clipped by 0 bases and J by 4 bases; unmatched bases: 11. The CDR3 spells CASGLVRTGGPGYNEQFF. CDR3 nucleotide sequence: TGTGCTAGTGGTTTGGTACGTACGGGAGGGCCGGGGTACAATGAGCAGTTCTTC.